Given below is one T cell receptor (beta chain) in context. The antigen is undetermined. Given a much more abundant clone one base away, this may be a read error. TCRdb reprocessed the PCR reads with MiXCR, giving one entry per CDR3 protein. The sample records about 300,000 distinct CDR3 sequences, about a fifth being singletons. Germline V lookup: CDR1 LGHNA, CDR2 YSLEER. This CDR3 comprises 14 residues. The sample is drawn from a study of molecular identifiers for immune sequencing clone quantification. Study-level findings and limits: Whereas clones above 20 RNA copies held under 1% of naive-cell molecules, they held over 97% of effector molecules.

The rearrangement links TRBV4-3 to TRBJ2-7; TRBD1 is a possible D gene (5 bases). This receptor was obtained from a human donor in good health. Some libraries in this study had Jurkat cell RNA spiked in. Sequencing input: naive CD8+ T cells from blood, with Jurkat cell RNA spiked in. Subset given: FACS-sorted CD8+CD4-CCR7+CD45RA+ naive T cells. The CDR3 here is CAGSQSPGNYEQYF. The CDR3 DNA reads TGCGCCGGCAGCCAATCGCCAGGGAACTACGAGCAGTACTTC.